This TCR beta chain appears in the sequencing data of a study of blood T cell repertoires in COVID-19. Study information: Samples taken during acute and convalescent COVID-19 were collected in the United States, Italy and Spain. From T cells, B-cell-depleted T cells, or PBMCs came the material, which was cDNA or gDNA.

Original handling: Researchers report that nucleated cell counts were estimated from reference gene primer amplification. Assay used: immunoSEQ multiplex PCR; TCRdb lists only in-frame clones, some missing. V and J calls and clone size are those listed in that table; D and trimming were worked out from the DNA. The sample lists 60,000 to 85,000 clones; around 78% were seen once. Trimming shortened V by 1 base and J by 2 bases, and 9 bases separated the two germline ends. The germline V gene has CDR1 MNHEY and CDR2 SMNVEV (reference sequence). The CDR3 totals 14 residues. V gene TRBV27 combines with J gene TRBJ2-7; D is ambiguous. The source material was peripheral blood. The clonotype originates from a human donor in a cohort sampled during active COVID-19. The DNA for the CDR3 is TGTGCCAGCAGTTTATTGGGCTTAACCTACGAGCAGTACTTC. This gives the protein CASSLLGLTYEQYF.